This T cell receptor beta chain was identified in a study of early T cells in non-severe SARS-CoV-2 infection. The wider study: Sequenced bulk RNA came from whole blood that was unsorted, and chains were unpaired.

Of note for this clonotype: Its antigen remains unidentified.

Study-level points and caveats: The study's VDJdb matching favored anti-spike CD8 responses and missed private and CD4 specificities.

The CDR3 has 15 amino acids. In germline, CDR1 is SEHNR, CDR2 FQNEAQ (reference sequence). V was pared by 2 bases and J by 4 bases, with 12 bases between. Molecules of cDNA were individually given unique molecular identifiers that were attached to them. One entry per CDR3 protein results from TCRdb running MiXCR on the 5' RACE reads. This sample has about 49,000 distinct CDR3 sequences, with about 4% found just once. This clonotype was obtained from an adult who was a healthcare worker with PCR-confirmed SARS-CoV-2 infection or an uninfected control (not recorded which). The chain has TRBV7-9 and TRBJ1-3, with D unresolved. Sequencing was performed on whole blood. This chain's CDR3 is CASSLSAVGGNTIYF. CDR3 nucleotides: TGTGCCAGCAGCTTATCCGCCGTGGGAGGAAACACCATATATTTT.